This TCR beta chain came from a study of cytomegalovirus exposure and HLA in healthy donors. Study-level points and caveats: Donors belonging to an Asian-associated ancestry cluster reportedly showed fewer N-insertions in productive TCRs than the roughly 680-donor mean, according to what a later analysis found.

The length of the CDR3 is 15 residues. CDR1 and CDR2 from the germline V gene are SGHVS and FQNEAQ. Trimming shortened V by 1 base and J by 5 bases, and 12 bases separated the two germline ends. Comments on this clone: The antigen is undetermined.

PCR was performed using 60 Vbeta and 13 Jbeta primers. Clones were sequenced by immunoSEQ multiplex PCR, and TCRdb holds only the in-frame ones, with some missing. The table includes 150,000 to 200,000 clones, 82% detected once. The material sequenced was PBMCs. This rearrangement joins TRBV7-8 to TRBJ2-1, with a possible D match to TRBD1 (5 bases). This receptor was taken from a girl aged 10-17 years in good health and CMV-seropositive. The chain's CDR3 is CASSLGAGPDNEQFF. The CDR3 bases are TGTGCCAGCAGCTTAGGTGCAGGGCCCGACAATGAGCAGTTCTTC.